The 28 T cell receptor beta chains below were found in one sample sequenced in a study of blood T cell repertoires in COVID-19. TCRdb keeps only in-frame clones here, not all; method: immunoSEQ multiplex PCR. The data hold 150,000 to 200,000 clones, with about 90% observed a single time. The sequenced sample was PBMCs or T cells enriched from blood (not recorded which). The receptors were gathered from a human donor with acute COVID-19. The donor label of this sample is uncertain.

V usage is TRBV6-1 and J usage is TRBJ2-1, with 7 bases identical to TRBD1. CDR1 and CDR2 from the germline V gene are MNHNS and SASEGT. The CDR3 contains 15 residues. V was clipped by 3 bases and J by 1 base; unmatched bases: 3. The CDR3 nucleotides read TGTGCCAGCAGTGACCAGGGGGATTCCTACAATGAGCAGTTCTTC. The encoded protein is CASSDQGDSYNEQFF.

This chain links TRBV27 with TRBJ1-1; 10 bases are shared with TRBD1. CDR1 is MNHEY and CDR2 is SMNVEV in the germline V gene (reference sequence). V dropped 6 bases and J dropped 7; count of bases not matched to a gene: 5. There are 13 residues in the CDR3. CDR3 in DNA: TGTGCCAGCAGCTTGGGACAGGGGTATGAAGCTTTCTTT. The encoded protein is CASSLGQGYEAFF.

This chain links TRBV4-3 with TRBJ1-2; D not resolved. Germline CDR1 LGHNA, CDR2 YSLEER. The CDR3 sequence is 15 residues long. V shed 0 bases and J shed 0 bases, with 8 bases lying between them. The CDR3 sequence is CASSQDTGTNYGYTF. In DNA, the CDR3 is TGCGCCAGCAGCCAAGATACGGGTACTAACTATGGCTACACCTTC.

The rearrangement links TRBV3-1 (or the pseudogene TRBV3-2) to TRBJ2-7, with a possible D match to TRBD2 (5 bases). Trimming took off 5 bases at V and 3 bases at J, with 14 bases between the two ends. CDR1 is LGHDT, CDR2 YNNKEL, per germline (reference sequence). The CDR3 is 14 residues long. As DNA, the CDR3 is TGTGCCAGCAGCTCTCGGACTGATCGCTACGAGCAGTACTTC. It translates to CASSSRTDRYEQYF.

The V and J genes are TRBV5-4 and TRBJ1-6, with 10 bases matching TRBD1. Germline values: CDR1 SGHNT, CDR2 YYREEE (reference sequence). CDR3 length equals 14 residues. With 7 bases clipped from V and 7 bases from J, the junction kept 5 bases outside the gene matches. The CDR3 region has the DNA TGTGCCAGCTGGGAGGGACAGGGGAATTCACCCCTCCACTTT. Its translation: CASWEGQGNSPLHF.

The chain recombines TRBV30 with TRBJ2-1; perhaps TRBD2 as D (5 bases). The CDR3 is made up of 14 amino acids. Between the trimmed V and J ends, which lost 1 base and 9 bases, there was a span of 16 bases. From germline, CDR1 is GTSNPN and CDR2 SVGIG (reference sequence). DNA for the CDR3: TGTGCCTGGAGTGGGGGAGATGGGATTGGTGAGCAGTTCTTC. Amino acids: CAWSGGDGIGEQFF.

The rearrangement links TRBV11-2 to TRBJ2-1; weak D call: TRBD1 (6 bases). This CDR3 is built from 15 residues. The V and J ends lost 1 base and 9 bases respectively, with 16 bases between them. The germline gives CDR1 SGHAT, CDR2 FQNNGV. The CDR3 bases are TGTGCCAGCAGCTTAGCTGGGGGCCAGGCAAGTGAGCAGTTCTTC. Protein sequence: CASSLAGGQASEQFF.

This rearrangement joins TRBV7-2 to TRBJ2-3; 8 bases are shared with TRBD1. Germline V gene data show CDR1 as SGHTA and CDR2 as FQGNSA. V shed 5 bases, J shed 6 bases, and the junction held 4 bases outside the gene matches. This CDR3 has 13 amino acids. The CDR3 bases are TGTGCCAGCAGCGGATACAGGGGGGATACGCAGTATTTT. It is translated as CASSGYRGDTQYF.

The chain employs TRBV27 and TRBJ2-1, with D tentatively TRBD1 (5 bases). V was shortened by 2 bases and J by 10 bases, with 12 bases between the two germline ends. The CDR3 totals 13 residues. CDR1 is MNHEY, CDR2 SMNVEV, per germline (reference sequence). CDR3 residues: CASSLQGKREQFF. CDR3 in DNA: TGTGCCAGCAGTTTACAGGGTAAGAGGGAGCAGTTCTTC.

The chain has TRBV29-1 and TRBJ1-1, with D hard to call. Per germline, CDR1 SQVTM and CDR2 ANQGSEA. There are 11 residues in the CDR3. Trimming stripped 3 bases from V and 5 bases from J, with 7 bases between. The CDR3 loop reads CSVEWQTEAFF. As DNA, the CDR3 is TGCAGCGTTGAGTGGCAGACTGAAGCTTTCTTT.

In this sample, this clone turned up once. V is TRBV30 and J is TRBJ2-2; a weak D match, TRBD1 (6 bases). With 0 bases removed from V and 9 bases from J, the gap between germline ends came to 11 bases. The CDR3 is made up of 13 amino acids. Germline V CDR1 and CDR2: GTSNPN, SVGIG (reference sequence). CDR3 amino acids: CAWSVGRGRELFF. In DNA form, the CDR3 reads TGTGCCTGGAGTGTAGGCAGGGGCCGGGAGCTGTTTTTT.

The rearrangement joins TRBV9 to TRBJ2-5, with 7 bases lining up with TRBD2. CDR3 length equals 16 residues. Germline assignment: CDR1 SGDLS and CDR2 YYNGEE. V lost 4 bases, J lost 1 base, and 10 bases stayed unmatched. The CDR3 protein is CASSRGASGPQETQYF. CDR3 bases: TGTGCCAGCAGCCGAGGAGCTAGCGGACCCCAAGAGACCCAGTACTTC.

V is TRBV2 and J is TRBJ2-7, with 7 bases lining up with TRBD1. V was clipped by 1 base and J by 4 bases; unmatched bases: 13. The CDR3 is made up of 17 amino acids. Germline V CDR1 and CDR2: SNHLY, FYNNEI. The CDR3 nucleotides are TGTGCCAGCAGTGAAGGATACGGCAGGGGGAACCCATACGAGCAGTACTTC. Amino acids: CASSEGYGRGNPYEQYF. Complete variable domain (other parts from reference TRBV2 and TRBJ2-7): EPEVTQTPSHQVTQMGQEVILRCVPISNHLYFYWYRQILGQKVEFLVSFYNNEISEKSEIFDDQFSVERPDGSNFTLKIRSTKLEDSAMYFCASSEGYGRGNPYEQYFGPGTRLTVT.

The chain carries TRBV24-1 and TRBJ2-7, with D possibly TRBD2 on 6 matching bases. CDR1 is KGHDR and CDR2 is SFDVKD in the germline V gene. The CDR3 has 14 amino acids. The V end was cut by 4 bases, the J end by 3 bases, with 12 bases between. This CDR3 is CATSDGGLGYEQYF. CDR3 bases: TGTGCCACCAGTGACGGAGGGCTCGGCTACGAGCAGTACTTC.

V is TRBV27 and J is TRBJ1-5; TRBD1 matches 7 bases. Germline V gene data show CDR1 as MNHEY and CDR2 as SMNVEV (reference sequence). V lost 5 bases to trimming and J lost 7 bases; unmatched junction nucleotides: 8. The CDR3 covers 14 residues. The DNA for the CDR3 is TGTGCCAGCAGTGCACAGGGGTCAGCGCAGCCCCAGCATTTT. This codes for CASSAQGSAQPQHF.

This rearrangement joins TRBV4-2 to TRBJ2-1, with a possible D match to TRBD2 (5 bases). The V end lost 3 bases, the J end lost 8 bases, and 8 bases lay between the germline ends. The CDR3 loop spans 12 amino acids. Germline V gives CDR1 LGHNA, CDR2 YNFKEQ. The CDR3 nucleotides are TGTGCCAGCAGCCAGCAGAGGGATGAGCAGTTCTTC. Translated: CASSQQRDEQFF.

The rearrangement uses TRBV19 and TRBJ2-1; D possibly corresponds to TRBD2 (5 bases). V lost 4 bases, J lost 7 bases, and 11 bases lay in between. The germline CDR1 and CDR2 sequences are LNHDA and SQIVND (reference sequence). This CDR3 is built from 13 residues. The CDR3 region is CASSTWEPNEQFF. CDR3 in DNA: TGTGCCAGTAGTACCTGGGAGCCGAATGAGCAGTTCTTC.

V usage is TRBV3-1 (or the pseudogene TRBV3-2) and J usage is TRBJ1-2, with D unclear. Germline V gene sequence: CDR1 LGHDT, CDR2 YNNKEL (reference sequence). Trimming cost V 7 bases and J 1 base, with 13 bases left between them. CDR3 length: 14 residues. CDR3 loop: CASKPGIFNYGYTF. Written as DNA, the CDR3 is TGTGCCAGCAAACCCGGGATTTTTAACTATGGCTACACCTTC.

This chain links TRBV4-2 with TRBJ2-5; D is perhaps TRBD1 (5 bases). The ends were cut back, 4 bases at V and 0 bases at J, with 12 bases in the middle. CDR3 length: 15 amino acids. Germline values: CDR1 LGHNA, CDR2 YNFKEQ. CDR3 amino acids: CASSRLQGDQETQYF. Written as DNA, the CDR3 is TGTGCCAGCAGCCGTCTCCAAGGGGACCAAGAGACCCAGTACTTC.

This sequence joins TRBV5-5 and TRBJ1-1; 7 positions agree with TRBD1. This CDR3 region has 16 residues. Unmatched junction bases numbered 8, after V lost 2 bases and J lost 1 base. CDR1 is SGHKS and CDR2 is YYEKEE in the germline V gene (reference sequence). The CDR3 loop is CASSFTSQGGNTEAFF. The CDR3 DNA follows: TGTGCCAGCAGCTTCACCAGCCAGGGGGGGAACACTGAAGCTTTCTTT.

The chain combines TRBV5-4 with TRBJ2-7; 9 bases are shared with TRBD1. V was pared by 3 bases and J by 2 bases, with 6 bases of the junction left unmatched. The CDR3 is made up of 15 amino acids. The V gene's germline CDR1 is SGHNT and CDR2 YYREEE (reference sequence). CDR3 protein: CASSSPGQGPYEQYF. The CDR3 DNA is TGTGCCAGCAGCTCCCCAGGACAGGGGCCCTACGAGCAGTACTTC.

J is TRBJ1-3 and V is TRBV29-1; no clear D. Trimming stripped 7 bases from V and 4 bases from J, with 14 bases between. This CDR3 is built from 13 residues. Germline V gives CDR1 SQVTM, CDR2 ANQGSEA. The DNA of the CDR3 is TGCAGCGCTCTTGCGGGCGGGGGAAACACCATATATTTT. Translation gives CSALAGGGNTIYF.

V and J are TRBV10-3 and TRBJ2-7, with 11 bases lining up with TRBD1. J gave up 2 bases and V 10 bases, and 10 bases lay outside the gene matches. Per the germline V gene, CDR1 is ENHRY and CDR2 is SYGVKD. This CDR3 spans 15 amino acids. CDR3 sequence reads: CASINPGQGAYEQYF. CDR3 sequence (DNA): TGTGCCAGCATTAACCCGGGACAGGGGGCCTACGAGCAGTACTTC.

The chain links TRBV3-1 (or the pseudogene TRBV3-2) to TRBJ1-2; D is perhaps TRBD1 (6 bases). The V gene lost 0 bases and the J gene lost 6 bases, with 17 bases spanning the gap. Per the germline V gene, CDR1 is LGHDT and CDR2 is YNNKEL (reference sequence). The CDR3 is 16 residues long. As DNA, the CDR3 is TGTGCCAGCAGCCAAGAAGGGACAACAATGACCCATGGCTACACCTTC. The encoded protein is CASSQEGTTMTHGYTF.

Note on this clone: At the DNA level, this CDR3 is encoded by other sequences in the same sample as well. The gene calls are TRBV6-2 or TRBV6-3 and TRBJ2-1; 8 bases fit TRBD1. CDR3 length: 15 residues. Germline loops: CDR1 MNHEY, CDR2 SVGEGT. J lost 4 bases, V lost 5 bases, and 7 bases had no gene match. CDR3 sequence reads: CASSTGQGSYNEQFF. The CDR3, as DNA: TGTGCCAGCAGTACCGGACAGGGATCTTACAATGAGCAGTTCTTC.

This chain uses TRBV25-1 with TRBJ2-1, with a possible D match to TRBD1 (6 bases). Trimming took off 1 base at V and 8 bases at J, with 15 bases between the two ends. Germline V gene data show CDR1 as MGHDK and CDR2 as SYGVNS. This CDR3 has 15 residues. In nucleotides, the CDR3 is TGTGCCAGCAGTGAATCCACAGGGCCTTGGGATGAGCAGTTCTTC. Amino acid sequence: CASSESTGPWDEQFF.

The chain employs TRBV3-1 (or the pseudogene TRBV3-2) and TRBJ1-1, with 7 nucleotides matching TRBD1. The J segment lost 2 bases and the V segment lost 6 bases, leaving 9 bases of the junction unmatched. The CDR3 is 15 residues long. From germline, CDR1 is LGHDT and CDR2 YNNKEL (reference sequence). CDR3 region: CASRKGGTENTEAFF. The CDR3 DNA reads as TGTGCCAGCAGGAAAGGGGGGACAGAAAACACTGAAGCTTTCTTT.

CDR3 bases: TGCGCCAGCAGCCTCAGGGTTGTTGAAAAACTGTTTTTT. Protein sequence: CASSLRVVEKLFF. J is TRBJ1-4 and V is TRBV4-1, with D possibly TRBD1 on 5 matching bases. CDR3 length: 13 residues. Trimming pared 4 bases from V and 7 bases from J, leaving 10 bases between. Germline V gene sequence: CDR1 MGHRA, CDR2 YSYEKL.